A selection of T cell receptor beta chains follows, all from one sample in a study of blood T cell repertoires in COVID-19. The table came from immunoSEQ multiplex PCR; TCRdb's copy has only in-frame clones and leaves some out. The sample has about 240,000 clones; around 88% are singletons. The sequencing sample was made of peripheral blood. The receptors derive from a woman in her 30s who had recovered from COVID-19. CDR3s include the opening cysteine and the closing phenylalanine or tryptophan. D genes are given only for firm matches. A row's size may be missing; if present it is once, few, many or a size class.

v_call: TRBV19; j_call: TRBJ1-1; d_call: .; clone_size: .; cdr3_nt: TGTGCCAGTAGTGTGACAGCCTTGGGGAACACTGAAGCTTTCTTT; cdr3_aa: CASSVTALGNTEAFF
v_call: TRBV25-1; j_call: TRBJ2-7; d_call: .; clone_size: .; cdr3_nt: TGTGCCAGCAGTGAAGGGGGCCTCTCCTACGAGCAGTACTTC; cdr3_aa: CASSEGGLSYEQYF
v_call: TRBV5-4; j_call: TRBJ1-2; d_call: TRBD1; clone_size: .; cdr3_nt: TGTGCCAGCAGCTCACCGGGACAGGGGGAATATGGCTACACCTTC; cdr3_aa: CASSSPGQGEYGYTF
v_call: TRBV2; j_call: TRBJ2-5; d_call: .; clone_size: once; cdr3_nt: TGTGCCAGCAGTGAGGTCCTAGCGATACAAGAGACCCAGTACTTC; cdr3_aa: CASSEVLAIQETQYF
v_call: TRBV27; j_call: TRBJ1-5; d_call: .; clone_size: .; cdr3_nt: TGTGCCAGCAGTTTCTACGGTCAGCCCCAGCATTTT; cdr3_aa: CASSFYGQPQHF
v_call: TRBV19; j_call: TRBJ1-1; d_call: TRBD1; clone_size: .; cdr3_nt: TGTGCCAGTAGTATGGGACAGGGAAGTGGTGAAGCTTTCTTT; cdr3_aa: CASSMGQGSGEAFF
v_call: TRBV28; j_call: TRBJ2-7; d_call: .; clone_size: .; cdr3_nt: TGTGCCAGCAGTTCGCCGGGTGGCGCCTACGAGCAGTACTTC; cdr3_aa: CASSSPGGAYEQYF
v_call: TRBV4-2; j_call: TRBJ1-1; d_call: TRBD1; clone_size: .; cdr3_nt: TGTGCCAGCAGCCAAGATGACAGGGGGCACACTGAAGCTTTCTTT; cdr3_aa: CASSQDDRGHTEAFF
v_call: TRBV19; j_call: TRBJ2-1; d_call: .; clone_size: .; cdr3_nt: TGTGCCGCCACGAGCTCCTACAATGAGCAGTTCTTC; cdr3_aa: CAATSSYNEQFF
v_call: TRBV3-1/TRBV3-2; j_call: TRBJ2-1; d_call: TRBD2; clone_size: .; cdr3_nt: TGTGCCAGCAGCCAAGACATCGGGGGGGCCCGGAATGAGCAGTTCTTC; cdr3_aa: CASSQDIGGARNEQFF
v_call: TRBV11-2; j_call: TRBJ1-3; d_call: .; clone_size: .; cdr3_nt: TGTGCCAGCAGCTTAGGGGGCAGCTCTGGAAACACCATATATTTT; cdr3_aa: CASSLGGSSGNTIYF
v_call: TRBV6-5; j_call: TRBJ2-5; d_call: .; clone_size: .; cdr3_nt: TGTGCCAGCAGTAGGACTATCCAAGAGACCCAGTACTTC; cdr3_aa: CASSRTIQETQYF
v_call: TRBV7-9; j_call: TRBJ2-7; d_call: .; clone_size: .; cdr3_nt: TGTGCCAGCAGCACCTCGTCTGAGGGAGATCACTACGAGCAGTACTTC; cdr3_aa: CASSTSSEGDHYEQYF
v_call: TRBV7-2; j_call: TRBJ2-1; d_call: .; clone_size: .; cdr3_nt: TGTGCCAGCAGCTCCCAGGGGCATGAGCAGTTCTTC; cdr3_aa: CASSSQGHEQFF
v_call: TRBV19; j_call: TRBJ2-7; d_call: TRBD2; clone_size: .; cdr3_nt: TGTGCCAGTAGTATTCAGCCCCCGGGACTAGCGGCTTCCTACGAGCAGTACTTC; cdr3_aa: CASSIQPPGLAASYEQYF
v_call: TRBV6-6; j_call: TRBJ2-7; d_call: .; clone_size: .; cdr3_nt: TGTGCCAGCAGTTTTTTGCGGGGGCAGTACGAGCAGTACTTC; cdr3_aa: CASSFLRGQYEQYF
v_call: TRBV2; j_call: TRBJ1-5; d_call: .; clone_size: .; cdr3_nt: TGTGCCAGCAGTGATAATGGCAATCAGCCCCAGCATTTT; cdr3_aa: CASSDNGNQPQHF
v_call: TRBV10-3; j_call: TRBJ2-2; d_call: TRBD1; clone_size: .; cdr3_nt: TGTGCCATCAGTGAAGACAGGGGGAACACCGGGGAGCTGTTTTTT; cdr3_aa: CAISEDRGNTGELFF
v_call: TRBV5-1; j_call: TRBJ2-7; d_call: TRBD1; clone_size: .; cdr3_nt: TGCGCCAGCAGCAAGGACAGGGGGCCCTACGAGCAGTACTTC; cdr3_aa: CASSKDRGPYEQYF
v_call: TRBV4-2; j_call: TRBJ2-5; d_call: TRBD2; clone_size: .; cdr3_nt: TGTGCCAGCAGCGGCCACGCGGGGGAGGAGACCCAGTACTTC; cdr3_aa: CASSGHAGEETQYF
v_call: TRBV27; j_call: TRBJ1-2; d_call: .; clone_size: .; cdr3_nt: TGTGCCAGCAGTTTAAGTTCAGGGGCCTCCCTATCCTATGGCTACACCTTC; cdr3_aa: CASSLSSGASLSYGYTF
v_call: TRBV5-5; j_call: TRBJ1-1; d_call: .; clone_size: once; cdr3_nt: TGTGCCAGCAGCTTTTTGGTGGCGCCTGCGGGCACTGAAGCTTTCTTT; cdr3_aa: CASSFLVAPAGTEAFF
v_call: TRBV3-1/TRBV3-2; j_call: TRBJ2-5; d_call: .; clone_size: once; cdr3_nt: TGTGCCAGCAGCCATCGAGGGCTCGGAGAGACCCAGTACTTC; cdr3_aa: CASSHRGLGETQYF
v_call: TRBV4-3; j_call: TRBJ2-3; d_call: TRBD2; clone_size: .; cdr3_nt: TGCGCCAGCAGCCAAGATCCTAGCGGGGGGGCGAGAGATACGCAGTATTTT; cdr3_aa: CASSQDPSGGARDTQYF
v_call: TRBV7-9; j_call: TRBJ1-6; d_call: .; clone_size: .; cdr3_nt: TGTGCCAGCAGCCCACCAGGGCGAGCATCACCCCTCCACTTT; cdr3_aa: CASSPPGRASPLHF